This record looks at one TCR beta chain sequence and its context. Its antigen is not identified. This record belongs to a study of persistence of HIV-infected CD4 T cells. Whole-study context: Antigen stimulation activated a lower proportion of cells, more of them memory, than anti-CD3/anti-CD28 stimulation.

Nonspecific anti-CD3/anti-CD28 bead stimulation represents the broad CD4+ T cell repertoire. Sorting selected CD4+ T cells upregulating both CD40 ligand and CD69. Inclusion required CMV-positive serology and CD4+ counts above 400 cells/uL. The libraries were made with immunoSEQ version 4 in survey mode. Clones were read by immunoSEQ multiplex PCR, and TCRdb kept only the in-frame ones, dropping some. The table has tens of thousands of clones, about 88% seen once. Germline CDR1 reads SNHLY; CDR2 reads FYNNEI. There are 12 residues in the CDR3. Trimming cost V 5 bases and J 7 bases, with 11 bases left between them.

The sequence came from an adult woman with HIV who was CMV-seropositive. Sequenced material: CD4+ T cells sorted from PBMCs after approximately 20-hour stimulation, taken from a patient who received antiretroviral therapy. This chain links TRBV2 with TRBJ1-2; D perhaps matches TRBD1 (6 bases). CDR3 sequence reads: CASSPGVTGYTF. CDR3 nucleotides: TGTGCCAGCAGTCCAGGGGTAACTGGCTACACCTTC.